This T cell receptor beta chain was profiled in a study of CD8+CD57+ T cells in acquired aplastic anemia. Looking at the study overall: The average for DNA from sorted CD4+ and CD8+ cells was roughly 3 ug.

Profiling that covered TCR beta VDJ and CDR3 relied on genomic DNA as its template. Each CDR3 protein gets one entry after TCRdb re-called the reads with MiXCR. This sample carries about 220,000 distinct CDR3 sequences, roughly 35% of them seen once, and the ten largest clones take 0.9% to 1.2%. Germline V lookup: CDR1 DFQATT, CDR2 SNEGSKA (reference sequence). V lost 6 bases, J lost 3 bases, and 14 bases lay in between. This CDR3 has 13 residues. Specimen: sorted CD4+, CD8+, or CD8+CD57+ T cells (not recorded which) from PBMCs. The gene calls are TRBV20-1 and TRBJ2-5; D remains unclear. This TCR was sampled from a human donor in good health, serving as a control. The CDR3 protein is CSAGGDREETQYF. The CDR3 DNA follows: TGCAGTGCAGGCGGAGATAGAGAAGAGACCCAGTACTTC.